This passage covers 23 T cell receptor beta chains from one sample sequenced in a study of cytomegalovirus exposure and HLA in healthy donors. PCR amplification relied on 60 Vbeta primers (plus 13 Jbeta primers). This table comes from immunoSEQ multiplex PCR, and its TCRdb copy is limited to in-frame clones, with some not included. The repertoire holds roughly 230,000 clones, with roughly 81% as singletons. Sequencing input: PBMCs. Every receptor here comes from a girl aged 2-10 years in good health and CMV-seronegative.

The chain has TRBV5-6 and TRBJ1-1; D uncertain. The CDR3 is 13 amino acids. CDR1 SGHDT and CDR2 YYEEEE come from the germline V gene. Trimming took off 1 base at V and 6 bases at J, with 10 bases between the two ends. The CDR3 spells CASSLLEGAEAFF. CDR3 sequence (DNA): TGTGCCAGCAGCTTGTTAGAGGGCGCTGAAGCTTTCTTT.

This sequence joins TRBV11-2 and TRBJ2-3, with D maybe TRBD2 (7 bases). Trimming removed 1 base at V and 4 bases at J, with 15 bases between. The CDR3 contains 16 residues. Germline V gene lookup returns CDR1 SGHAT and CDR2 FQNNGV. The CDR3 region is CASSLVRGGGADTQYF. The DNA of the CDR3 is TGTGCCAGCAGCTTAGTGAGGGGGGGCGGCGCAGATACGCAGTATTTT.

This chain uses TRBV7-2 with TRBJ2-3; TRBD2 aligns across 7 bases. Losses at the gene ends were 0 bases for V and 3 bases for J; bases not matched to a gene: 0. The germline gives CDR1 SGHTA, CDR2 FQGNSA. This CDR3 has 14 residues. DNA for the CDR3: TGTGCCAGCAGCTTAGCGGGAGGGACAGATACGCAGTATTTT. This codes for CASSLAGGTDTQYF.

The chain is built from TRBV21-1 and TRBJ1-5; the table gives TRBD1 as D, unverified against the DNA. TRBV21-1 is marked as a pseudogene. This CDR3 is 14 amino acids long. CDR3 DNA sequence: TGTGCCAATTTAGACAGTCCTAGCAATCAGCCCCAGCATTTT. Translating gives CANLDSPSNQPQHF.

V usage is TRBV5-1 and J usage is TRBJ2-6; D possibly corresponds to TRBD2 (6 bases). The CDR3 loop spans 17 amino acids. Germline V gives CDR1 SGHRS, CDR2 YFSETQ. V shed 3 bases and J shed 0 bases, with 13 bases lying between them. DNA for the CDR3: TGCGCCAGCAGCTCGCGGGACGGATACTCTGGGGCCAACGTCCTGACTTTC. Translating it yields CASSSRDGYSGANVLTF.

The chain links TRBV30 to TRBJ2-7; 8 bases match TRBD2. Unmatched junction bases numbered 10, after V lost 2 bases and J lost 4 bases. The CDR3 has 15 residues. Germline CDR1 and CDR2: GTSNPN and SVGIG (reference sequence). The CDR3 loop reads CAWSRGLAYGYEQYF. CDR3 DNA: TGTGCCTGGAGTCGAGGACTAGCTTATGGGTACGAGCAGTACTTC.

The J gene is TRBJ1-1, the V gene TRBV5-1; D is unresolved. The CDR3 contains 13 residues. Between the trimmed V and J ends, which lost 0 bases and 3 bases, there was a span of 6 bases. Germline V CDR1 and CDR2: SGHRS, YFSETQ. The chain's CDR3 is CASSLGVYTEAFF. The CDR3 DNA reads TGCGCCAGCAGCTTGGGAGTGTACACTGAAGCTTTCTTT.

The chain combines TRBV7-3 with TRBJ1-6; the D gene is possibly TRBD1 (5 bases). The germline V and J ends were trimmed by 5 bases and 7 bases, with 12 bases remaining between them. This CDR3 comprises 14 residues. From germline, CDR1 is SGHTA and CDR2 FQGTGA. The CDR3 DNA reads TGTGCCAGCAGCCTGCAGGGCGTCAATTCACCCCTCCACTTT. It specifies CASSLQGVNSPLHF.

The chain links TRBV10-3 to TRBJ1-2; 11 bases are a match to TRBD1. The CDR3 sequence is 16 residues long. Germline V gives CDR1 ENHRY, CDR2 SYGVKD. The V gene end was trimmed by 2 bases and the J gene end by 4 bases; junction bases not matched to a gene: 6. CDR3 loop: CAISETDRGLPYGYTF. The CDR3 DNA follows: TGTGCCATCAGTGAGACGGACAGGGGGCTTCCCTATGGCTACACCTTC.

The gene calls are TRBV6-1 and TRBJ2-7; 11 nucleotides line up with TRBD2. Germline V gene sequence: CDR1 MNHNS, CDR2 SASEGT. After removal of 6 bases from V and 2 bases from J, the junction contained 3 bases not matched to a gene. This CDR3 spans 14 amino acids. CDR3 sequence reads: CASRGTSGTYEQYF. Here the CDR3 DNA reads TGTGCCAGCAGGGGGACTAGCGGTACCTACGAGCAGTACTTC.

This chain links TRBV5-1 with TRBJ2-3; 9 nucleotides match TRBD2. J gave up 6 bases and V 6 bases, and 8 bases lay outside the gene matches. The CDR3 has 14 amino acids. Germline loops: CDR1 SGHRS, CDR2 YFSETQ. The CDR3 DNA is TGCGCCAGCAATCAGCGGGGGGTTCCGGATACGCAGTATTTT. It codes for CASNQRGVPDTQYF.

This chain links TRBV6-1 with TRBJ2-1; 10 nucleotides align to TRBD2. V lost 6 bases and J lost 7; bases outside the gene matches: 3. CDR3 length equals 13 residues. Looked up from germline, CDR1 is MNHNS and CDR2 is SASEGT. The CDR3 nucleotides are TGTGCCAGCAGACTAGCGGGGTATAATGAGCAGTTCTTC. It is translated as CASRLAGYNEQFF.

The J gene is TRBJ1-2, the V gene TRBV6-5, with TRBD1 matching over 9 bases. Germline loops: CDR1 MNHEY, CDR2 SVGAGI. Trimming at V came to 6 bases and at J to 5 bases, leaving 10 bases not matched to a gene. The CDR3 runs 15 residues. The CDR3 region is CASSPGTGRGYGYTF. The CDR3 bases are TGTGCCAGCAGCCCTGGGACAGGGCGGGGATATGGCTACACCTTC.

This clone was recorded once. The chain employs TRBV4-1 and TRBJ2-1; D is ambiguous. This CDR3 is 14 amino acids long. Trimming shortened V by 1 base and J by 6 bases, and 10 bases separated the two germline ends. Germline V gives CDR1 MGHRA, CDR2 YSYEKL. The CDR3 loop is CASSQARLANEQFF. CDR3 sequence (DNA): TGCGCCAGCAGCCAAGCCCGACTCGCCAATGAGCAGTTCTTC.

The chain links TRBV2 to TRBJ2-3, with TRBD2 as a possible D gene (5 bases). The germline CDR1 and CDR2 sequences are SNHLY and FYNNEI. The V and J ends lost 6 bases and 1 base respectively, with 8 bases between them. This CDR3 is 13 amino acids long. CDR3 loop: CASRRRGTDTQYF. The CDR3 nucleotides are TGTGCCAGCAGAAGGCGGGGCACAGATACGCAGTATTTT.

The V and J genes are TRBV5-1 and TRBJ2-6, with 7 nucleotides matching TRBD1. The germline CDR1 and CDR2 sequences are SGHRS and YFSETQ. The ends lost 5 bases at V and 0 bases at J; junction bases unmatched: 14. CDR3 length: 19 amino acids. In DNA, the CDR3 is TGCGCCAGCAGAACGGACAGGACAGGTCCCAGCTCTGGGGCCAACGTCCTGACTTTC. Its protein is CASRTDRTGPSSGANVLTF.

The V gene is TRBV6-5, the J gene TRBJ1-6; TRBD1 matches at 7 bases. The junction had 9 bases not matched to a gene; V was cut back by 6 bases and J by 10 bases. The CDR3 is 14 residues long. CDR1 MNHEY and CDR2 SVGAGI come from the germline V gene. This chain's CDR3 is CASRLDRDGSPLHF. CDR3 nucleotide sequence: TGTGCCAGCAGACTCGACAGGGACGGATCACCCCTCCACTTT.

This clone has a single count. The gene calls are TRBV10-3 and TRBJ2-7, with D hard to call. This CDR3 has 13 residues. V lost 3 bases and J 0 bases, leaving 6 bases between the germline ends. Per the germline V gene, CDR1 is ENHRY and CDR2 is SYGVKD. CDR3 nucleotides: TGTGCCATCAGTGAAGGAGCCTCCTACGAGCAGTACTTC. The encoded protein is CAISEGASYEQYF.

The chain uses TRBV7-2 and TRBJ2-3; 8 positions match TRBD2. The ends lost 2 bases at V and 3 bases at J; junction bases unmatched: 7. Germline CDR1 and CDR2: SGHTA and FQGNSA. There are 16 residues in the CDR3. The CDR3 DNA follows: TGTGCCAGCAGCTTAAATGCGGGGGGACTTACAGATACGCAGTATTTT. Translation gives CASSLNAGGLTDTQYF. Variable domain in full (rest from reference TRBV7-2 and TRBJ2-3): GAGVSQSPSNKVTEKGKDVELRCDPISGHTALYWYRQSLGQGLEFLIYFQGNSAPDKSGLPSDRFSAERTGGSVSTLTIQRTQQEDSAVYLCASSLNAGGLTDTQYFGPGTRLTVL.

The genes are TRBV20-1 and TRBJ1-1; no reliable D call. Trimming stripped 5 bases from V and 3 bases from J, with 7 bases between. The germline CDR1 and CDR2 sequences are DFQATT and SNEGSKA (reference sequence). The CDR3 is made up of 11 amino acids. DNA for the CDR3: TGCAGTGCTGCAGACTACACTGAAGCTTTCTTT. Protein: CSAADYTEAFF.

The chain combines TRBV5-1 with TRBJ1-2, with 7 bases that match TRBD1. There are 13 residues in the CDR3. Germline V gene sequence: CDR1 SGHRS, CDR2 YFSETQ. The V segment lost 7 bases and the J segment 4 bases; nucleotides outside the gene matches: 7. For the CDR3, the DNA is TGCGCCAGCCGATTTGGGGACAGCTATGGCTACACCTTC. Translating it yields CASRFGDSYGYTF.

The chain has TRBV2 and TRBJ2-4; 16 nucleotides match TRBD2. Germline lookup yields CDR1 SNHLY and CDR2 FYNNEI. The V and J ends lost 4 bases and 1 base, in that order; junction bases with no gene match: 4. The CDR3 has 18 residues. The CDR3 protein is CASSAGTSGGAAKNIQYF. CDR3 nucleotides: TGTGCCAGCAGTGCCGGGACTAGCGGGGGGGCCGCCAAAAACATTCAGTACTTC. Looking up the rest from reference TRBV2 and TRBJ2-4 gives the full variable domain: EPEVTQTPSHQVTQMGQEVILRCVPISNHLYFYWYRQILGQKVEFLVSFYNNEISEKSEIFDDQFSVERPDGSNFTLKIRSTKLEDSAMYFCASSAGTSGGAAKNIQYFGAGTRLSVL.

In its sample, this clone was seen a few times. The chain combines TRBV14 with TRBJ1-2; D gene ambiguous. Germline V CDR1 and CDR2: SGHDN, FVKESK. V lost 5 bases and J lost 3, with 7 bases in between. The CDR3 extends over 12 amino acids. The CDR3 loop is CASSAYDYGYTF. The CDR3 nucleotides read TGTGCCAGCAGCGCCTATGACTATGGCTACACCTTC.